This TCR beta chain was sequenced in a study of blood T cells in healthy people across ages. Study-level points and caveats: Shifts in expanded clonotypes may have been confounded by donor CMV status, which was unknown. Estimates based on one million T cells were treated as lower bounds.

Per the germline V gene, CDR1 is LGHNA and CDR2 is YNFKEQ. Trimming left V 4 bases short and J 7 bases short, with 13 bases between. The CDR3 length is 14 residues. Then a second PCR, running about 6 to 11 cycles, was carried out with a sample-barcoded 5' primer and a J-beta primer mix. Every cDNA molecule carried a tag from a template-switch adaptor bearing 12 random nucleotides. MiXCR, run by TCRdb on the 5' RACE reads, gives a single entry per CDR3 protein. Here the sample spans 1.5 million to 2 million distinct CDR3 sequences, more than 35% being singletons. About this clonotype: What it binds is not known.

Each sample yielded at least 6 micrograms of PBMC total RNA. The sequencing input was blood. The rearrangement uses TRBV4-2 and TRBJ2-2; the D call may be TRBD1 or TRBD2 (5 bases each). This sequence originates from a human donor in good health. The CDR3: CASSPLVGDGELFF. In DNA, the CDR3 is TGTGCCAGCAGCCCCCTGGTGGGGGACGGGGAGCTGTTTTTT.